One and the same sample provided the 8 T cell receptor beta chains below, sequenced in a study of OX40 agonist ivuxolimab in advanced cancers. Some clones are missing from TCRdb's copy, which holds only in-frame ones; the method was immunoSEQ multiplex PCR. The sample has about 71,000 clones, 94% seen once. The sample here was CD4+ or CD8+ T cells sorted from blood, taken in a trial of the OX40 agonist ivuxolimab. Receptors were obtained from an adult with an advanced solid tumor such as melanoma, head and neck, liver or kidney cancer.

This sequence joins TRBV5-4 and TRBJ1-2; D is undetermined. The V end was cut by 3 bases, the J end by 4 bases, with 10 bases between. The CDR3 runs to 13 residues. Germline V lookup: CDR1 SGHNT, CDR2 YYREEE (reference sequence). This chain's CDR3 is CASSYGSLYGYTF. The CDR3 DNA reads TGTGCCAGCAGCTACGGTAGTCTCTATGGCTACACCTTC.

The chain links TRBV28 to TRBJ1-1; D is undetermined. Deletions cut 3 bases from V and 4 bases from J, with 12 bases between. Germline V gives CDR1 MDHEN, CDR2 SYDVKM. The CDR3 length is 14 residues. The CDR3 loop reads CASSLNPPGTEAFF. The CDR3 nucleotides are TGTGCCAGCAGTTTGAACCCCCCCGGCACTGAAGCTTTCTTT.

The chain uses TRBV27 and TRBJ1-2; D perhaps matches TRBD1 (6 bases). The germline V gene encodes CDR1 MNHEY and CDR2 SMNVEV (reference sequence). V gave up 7 bases and J gave up 8 bases, with 14 bases separating them. The CDR3 contains 12 residues. The CDR3 loop reads CASKGGHPGYTF. The CDR3 coding sequence is TGTGCCAGCAAGGGGGGGCACCCAGGCTACACCTTC.

This sequence joins TRBV6-5 and TRBJ2-1; 7 bases are shared with TRBD2. The germline CDR1 and CDR2 sequences are MNHEY and SVGAGI. The length of the CDR3 is 14 residues. V was pared by 2 bases and J by 6 bases, with 4 bases of the junction left unmatched. CDR3 sequence: CASSYVSGGNEQFF. The CDR3 DNA reads as TGTGCCAGCAGTTACGTGTCGGGGGGCAATGAGCAGTTCTTC.

The chain has TRBV7-9 and TRBJ1-2, with a tentative D call TRBD1 (6 bases). Trimming stripped 5 bases from V and 5 bases from J, with 24 bases between. CDR3 size: 17 residues. Germline CDR1 is SEHNR and CDR2 is FQNEAQ (reference sequence). The CDR3 DNA reads as TGTGCCAGCAGCCCGCTGGACAGCTCCTACTGGGGGTATGGCTACACCTTC. Protein sequence: CASSPLDSSYWGYGYTF.

The chain employs TRBV7-8 and TRBJ1-1; D possibly corresponds to TRBD1 (5 bases). The CDR3 loop spans 17 amino acids. The V and J ends lost 0 bases and 4 bases respectively, with 18 bases between them. Germline lookup yields CDR1 SGHVS and CDR2 FQNEAQ. In DNA form, the CDR3 reads TGTGCCAGCAGCTTAGCGCATCTAAGCAGGGAGGGCACTGAAGCTTTCTTT. Translation: CASSLAHLSREGTEAFF. The full variable domain, its missing parts supplied by reference TRBV7-8 and TRBJ1-1, is GAGVSQSPRYKVAKRGQDVALRCDPISGHVSLFWYQQALGQGPEFLTYFQNEAQLDKSGLPSDRFFAERPEGSVSTLKIQRTQQEDSAVYLCASSLAHLSREGTEAFFGQGTRLTVV.

J is TRBJ2-7 and V is TRBV29-1, with 10 bases fitting TRBD1. V shed 0 bases, J shed 2 bases, and the junction held 4 bases outside the gene matches. The germline gives CDR1 SQVTM, CDR2 ANQGSEA. The CDR3 is made up of 15 amino acids. In DNA, the CDR3 is TGCAGCGTTGAAGATCGGACAGGGGGTACCTACGAGCAGTACTTC. Amino acids: CSVEDRTGGTYEQYF.

The rearrangement uses TRBV6-1 and TRBJ1-5; D may be TRBD1 (5 bases). The CDR3 length is 14 residues. The germline gives CDR1 MNHNS, CDR2 SASEGT. V lost 1 base, J lost 4 bases, and 8 bases lay in between. CDR3 amino acids: CASSEVGGNQPQHF. The DNA for the CDR3 is TGTGCCAGCAGTGAAGTGGGGGGGAATCAGCCCCAGCATTTT.